The 2 T cell receptor beta chains given below trace back to one sample, sequenced in a study of T cells in women clearing cervical HPV infection. Assay: immunoSEQ multiplex PCR; the TCRdb copy retains only in-frame clones and omits some. There are 49,000 or so clones in the sample, with 35% to 45% held by the top ten. The sequencing sample was made of blood buffy coat. These receptors all stem from a woman aged 18-69 years with a cervical HPV16 infection that either progressed to CIN3+ or cleared (not recorded which).

Worth noting for this clone: Sequencing ends 3 residues short of the CDR3 end; the germline J gene provides the rest. The rearrangement uses TRBV6-1 and TRBJ2-1; no reliable D call. The V end lost 3 bases, the J end lost 0 bases, and 9 bases lay between the germline ends. CDR3 length: 15 residues. Germline V gives CDR1 MNHNS, CDR2 SASEGT. The CDR3 loop is CASSDSPSSYNEQFF. The DNA read from the CDR3 is TGTGCCAGCAGTGATAGTCCGAGCTCCTACAATGAG.

On this clone: Sequencing ends 3 residues short of the CDR3 end; the germline J gene provides the rest. This chain uses TRBV23-1 with TRBJ1-6; no firm D call. TRBV23-1 is identified as an open reading frame with a role that is uncertain. V lost 11 bases, J lost 7 bases, and 9 bases lay in between. The CDR3 covers 11 residues. CDR3 loop: CACYRNSPLHF. Partial CDR3 DNA: TGCGCCTGTTACAGAAATTCACCC.